The clone carrying this T cell receptor (beta chain) was observed once. Antigen unknown. These data are taken from a study of T cell responses to AZD1222 COVID-19 vaccine. Profiled with immunoSEQ multiplex PCR; TCRdb holds only in-frame clones, not every one. The sample has about 170,000 clones, about 90% seen once. General study findings and limits: It was only 6 or 7 AZD1222 recipients who were seropositive at baseline. The donor cohort was predominantly white British with a female majority, and clonal diversity may have been underestimated. Repertoires were obtained only post-peak T cell response.

This sequence originates from an adult in good health. This specimen was peripheral blood, taken on day 0 of AZD1222 vaccination.

The CDR3 DNA reads as TGTGCCAGCAGCGTAGTTGGGAGAACGAACACTGAAGCTTTCTTT. Translation: CASSVVGRTNTEAFF. The chain combines TRBV9 with TRBJ1-1; the D is unclear. CDR1 is SGDLS, CDR2 YYNGEE, per germline. This CDR3 has 15 residues. V gave up 0 bases and J gave up 1 base, with 10 bases separating them.